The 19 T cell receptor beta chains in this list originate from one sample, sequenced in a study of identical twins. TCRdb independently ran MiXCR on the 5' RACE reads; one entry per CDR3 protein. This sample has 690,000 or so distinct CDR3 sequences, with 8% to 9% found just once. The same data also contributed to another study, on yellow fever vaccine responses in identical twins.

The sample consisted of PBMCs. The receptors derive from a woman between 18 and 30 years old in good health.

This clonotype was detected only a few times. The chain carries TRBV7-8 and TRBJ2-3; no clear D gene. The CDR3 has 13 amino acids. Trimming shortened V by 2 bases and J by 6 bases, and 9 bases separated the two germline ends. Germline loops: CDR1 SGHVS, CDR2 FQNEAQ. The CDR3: CASSLSPFDTQYF. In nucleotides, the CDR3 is TGTGCCAGCAGCTTATCTCCCTTTGATACGCAGTATTTT.

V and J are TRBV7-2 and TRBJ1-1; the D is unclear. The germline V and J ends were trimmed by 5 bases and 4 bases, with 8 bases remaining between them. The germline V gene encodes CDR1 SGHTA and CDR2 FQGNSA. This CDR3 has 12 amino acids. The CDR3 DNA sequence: TGTGCCAGCAGCCAGTCGATCACTGAAGCTTTCTTT. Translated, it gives CASSQSITEAFF.

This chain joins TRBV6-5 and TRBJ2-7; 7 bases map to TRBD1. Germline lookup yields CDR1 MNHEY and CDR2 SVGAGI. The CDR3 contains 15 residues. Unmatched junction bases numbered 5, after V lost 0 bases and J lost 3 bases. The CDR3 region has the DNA TGTGCCAGCAGTTACTCTGGACAGGCCTACTACGAGCAGTACTTC. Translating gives CASSYSGQAYYEQYF.

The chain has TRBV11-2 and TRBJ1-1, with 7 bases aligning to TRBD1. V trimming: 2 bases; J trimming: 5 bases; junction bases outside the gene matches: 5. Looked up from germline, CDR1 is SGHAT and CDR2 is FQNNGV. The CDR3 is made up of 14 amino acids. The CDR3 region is CASSLRQGETEAFF. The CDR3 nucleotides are TGTGCCAGCAGCTTACGACAGGGTGAAACTGAAGCTTTCTTT. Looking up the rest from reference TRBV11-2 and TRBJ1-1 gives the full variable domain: EAGVAQSPRYKIIEKRQSVAFWCNPISGHATLYWYQQILGQGPKLLIQFQNNGVVDDSQLPKDRFSAERLKGVDSTLKIQPAKLEDSAVYLCASSLRQGETEAFFGQGTRLTVV.

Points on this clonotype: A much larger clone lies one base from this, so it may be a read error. The CDR3 DNA follows: TGTGCCAGCAGCTCTCCAGCGGGCAAGTCGACAGATACGCAGTATTTT. Encoded protein: CASSSPAGKSTDTQYF. The genes are TRBV7-2 and TRBJ2-3; possibly TRBD2 for D (6 bases). Germline V gene sequence: CDR1 SGHTA, CDR2 FQGNSA. This CDR3 region has 16 residues. Trimming removed 4 bases at V and 3 bases at J, with 17 bases between.

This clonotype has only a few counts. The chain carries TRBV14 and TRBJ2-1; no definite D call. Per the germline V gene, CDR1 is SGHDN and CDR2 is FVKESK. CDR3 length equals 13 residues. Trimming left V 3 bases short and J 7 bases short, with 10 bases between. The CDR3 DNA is TGTGCCAGCAGCCATCTTAACTGGAATGAGCAGTTCTTC. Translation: CASSHLNWNEQFF.

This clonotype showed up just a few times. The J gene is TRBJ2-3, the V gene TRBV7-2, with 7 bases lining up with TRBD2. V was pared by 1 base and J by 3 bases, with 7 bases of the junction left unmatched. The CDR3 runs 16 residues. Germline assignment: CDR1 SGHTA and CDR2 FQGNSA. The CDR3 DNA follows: TGTGCCAGCAGCTTAGGGGCGGGAGTGAGAACAGATACGCAGTATTTT. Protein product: CASSLGAGVRTDTQYF. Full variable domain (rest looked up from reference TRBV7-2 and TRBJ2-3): GAGVSQSPSNKVTEKGKDVELRCDPISGHTALYWYRQSLGQGLEFLIYFQGNSAPDKSGLPSDRFSAERTGGSVSTLTIQRTQQEDSAVYLCASSLGAGVRTDTQYFGPGTRLTVL.

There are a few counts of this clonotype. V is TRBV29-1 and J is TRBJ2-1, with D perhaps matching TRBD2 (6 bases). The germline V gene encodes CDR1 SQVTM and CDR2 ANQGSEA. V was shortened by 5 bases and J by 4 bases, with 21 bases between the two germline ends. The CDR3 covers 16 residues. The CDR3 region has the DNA TGCAGCGTTTTTCTAGGAGAGGGTGGACTATACAATGAGCAGTTCTTC. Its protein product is CSVFLGEGGLYNEQFF.

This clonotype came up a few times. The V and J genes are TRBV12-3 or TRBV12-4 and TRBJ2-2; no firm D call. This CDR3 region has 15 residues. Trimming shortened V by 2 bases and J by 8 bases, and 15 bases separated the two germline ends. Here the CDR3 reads CASSLSSANSGELFF. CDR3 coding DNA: TGTGCCAGCAGTTTAAGTAGTGCAAATTCAGGGGAGCTGTTTTTT.

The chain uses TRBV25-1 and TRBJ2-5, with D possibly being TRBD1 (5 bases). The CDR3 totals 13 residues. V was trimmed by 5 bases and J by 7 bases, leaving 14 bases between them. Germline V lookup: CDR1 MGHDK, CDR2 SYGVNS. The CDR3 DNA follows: TGTGCCAGCAGTTTCCAGGGATATGCGACCCAGTACTTC. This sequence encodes CASSFQGYATQYF.

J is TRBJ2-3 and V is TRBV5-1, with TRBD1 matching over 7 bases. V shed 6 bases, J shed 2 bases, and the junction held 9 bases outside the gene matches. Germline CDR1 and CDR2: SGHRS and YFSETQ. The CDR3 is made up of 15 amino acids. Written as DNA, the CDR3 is TGCGCCAGCAAATCGGGACAGCCTAACACAGATACGCAGTATTTT. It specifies CASKSGQPNTDTQYF.

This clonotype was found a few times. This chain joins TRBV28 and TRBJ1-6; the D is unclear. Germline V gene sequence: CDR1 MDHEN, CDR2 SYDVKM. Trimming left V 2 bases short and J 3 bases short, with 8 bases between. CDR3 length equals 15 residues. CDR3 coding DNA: TGTGCCAGCAGTTTACAGCCTTTCTATAATTCACCCCTCCACTTT. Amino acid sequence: CASSLQPFYNSPLHF.

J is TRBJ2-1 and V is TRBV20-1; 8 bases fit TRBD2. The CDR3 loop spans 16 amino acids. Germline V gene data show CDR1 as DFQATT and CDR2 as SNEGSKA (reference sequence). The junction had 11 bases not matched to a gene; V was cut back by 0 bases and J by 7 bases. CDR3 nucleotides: TGCAGTGCTAGAGATTGGGAGCGGGAGTTCGGTAATGAGCAGTTCTTC. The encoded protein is CSARDWEREFGNEQFF.

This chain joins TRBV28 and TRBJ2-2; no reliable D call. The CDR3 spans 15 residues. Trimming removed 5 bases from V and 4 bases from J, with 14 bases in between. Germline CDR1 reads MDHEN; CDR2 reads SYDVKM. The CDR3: CASSPPERITGELFF. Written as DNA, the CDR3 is TGTGCCAGCAGTCCCCCAGAACGGATCACCGGGGAGCTGTTTTTT. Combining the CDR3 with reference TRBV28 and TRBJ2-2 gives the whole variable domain DVKVTQSSRYLVKRTGEKVFLECVQDMDHENMFWYRQDPGLGLRLIYFSYDVKMKEKGDIPEGYSVSREKKERFSLILESASTNQTSMYLCASSPPERITGELFFGEGSRLTVL.

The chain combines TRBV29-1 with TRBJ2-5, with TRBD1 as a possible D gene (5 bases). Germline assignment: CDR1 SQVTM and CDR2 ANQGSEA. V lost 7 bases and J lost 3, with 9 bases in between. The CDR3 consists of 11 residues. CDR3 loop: CSAQGEETQYF. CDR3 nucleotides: TGCAGCGCTCAAGGGGAAGAGACCCAGTACTTC.

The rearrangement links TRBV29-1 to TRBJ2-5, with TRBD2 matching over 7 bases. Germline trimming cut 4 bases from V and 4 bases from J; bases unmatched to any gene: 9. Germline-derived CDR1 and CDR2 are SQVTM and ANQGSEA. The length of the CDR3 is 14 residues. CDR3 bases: TGCAGCGTTGTTTCGGGGGGATCTGGAGAGACCCAGTACTTC. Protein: CSVVSGGSGETQYF.

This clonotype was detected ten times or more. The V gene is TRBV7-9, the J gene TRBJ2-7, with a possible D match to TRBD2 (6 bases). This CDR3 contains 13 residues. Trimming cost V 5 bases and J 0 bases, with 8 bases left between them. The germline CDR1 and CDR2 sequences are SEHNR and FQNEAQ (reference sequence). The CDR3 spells CASSPTSSYEQYF. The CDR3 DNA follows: TGTGCCAGCAGCCCGACTAGCTCCTACGAGCAGTACTTC.

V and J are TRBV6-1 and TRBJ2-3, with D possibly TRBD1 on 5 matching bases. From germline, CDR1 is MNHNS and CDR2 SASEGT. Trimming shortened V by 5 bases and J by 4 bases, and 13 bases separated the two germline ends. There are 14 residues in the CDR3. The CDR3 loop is CASSPGHTADTQYF. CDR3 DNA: TGTGCCAGCAGTCCCGGACACACCGCAGATACGCAGTATTTT.

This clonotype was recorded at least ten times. DNA of the CDR3: TGCAGTGCTAGCCCGGACAGGGGGCAGGATCAGCCCCAGCATTTT. This codes for CSASPDRGQDQPQHF. The rearrangement joins TRBV20-1 to TRBJ1-5; 11 nucleotides line up with TRBD1. From germline, CDR1 is DFQATT and CDR2 SNEGSKA (reference sequence). The CDR3 spans 15 residues. V trimming: 3 bases; J trimming: 5 bases; junction bases outside the gene matches: 6.